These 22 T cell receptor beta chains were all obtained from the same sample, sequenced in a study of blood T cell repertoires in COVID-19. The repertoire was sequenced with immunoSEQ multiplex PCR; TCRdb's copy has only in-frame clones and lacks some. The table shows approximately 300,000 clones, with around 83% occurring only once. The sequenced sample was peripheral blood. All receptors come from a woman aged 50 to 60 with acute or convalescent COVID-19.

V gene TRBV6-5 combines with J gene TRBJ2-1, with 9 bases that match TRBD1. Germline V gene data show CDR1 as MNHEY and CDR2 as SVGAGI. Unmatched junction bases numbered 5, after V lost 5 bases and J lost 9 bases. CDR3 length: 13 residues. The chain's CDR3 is CASSHGQGSEQFF. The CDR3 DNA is TGTGCCAGCAGTCATGGACAGGGGAGTGAGCAGTTCTTC.

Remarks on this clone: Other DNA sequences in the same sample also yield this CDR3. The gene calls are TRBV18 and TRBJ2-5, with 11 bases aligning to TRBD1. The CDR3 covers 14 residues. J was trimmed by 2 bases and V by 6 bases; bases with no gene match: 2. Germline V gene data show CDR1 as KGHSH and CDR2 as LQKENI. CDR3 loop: CASSRDRGQETQYF. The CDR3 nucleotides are TGTGCCAGCTCGCGGGACAGGGGGCAAGAGACCCAGTACTTC.

The CDR3 protein is CASSQHRVERNQPQHF. CDR3 in DNA: TGCGCCAGCAGTCAGCACAGGGTGGAGCGCAATCAGCCCCAGCATTTT. The rearrangement joins TRBV23-1 to TRBJ1-5, with a possible D match to TRBD1 (6 bases). TRBV23-1 is identified as an open reading frame with a role that is uncertain. The CDR3 length is 16 residues. V was cut by 3 bases and J by 2 bases, with 14 bases left in between.

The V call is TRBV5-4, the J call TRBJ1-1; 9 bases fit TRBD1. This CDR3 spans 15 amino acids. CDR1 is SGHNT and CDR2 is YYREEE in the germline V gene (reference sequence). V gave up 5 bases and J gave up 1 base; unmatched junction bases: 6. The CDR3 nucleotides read TGTGCCAGCAGTCATACGGGACAGGGGAACACTGAAGCTTTCTTT. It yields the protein CASSHTGQGNTEAFF. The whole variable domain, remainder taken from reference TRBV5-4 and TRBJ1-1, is ETGVTQSPTHLIKTRGQQVTLRCSSQSGHNTVSWYQQALGQGPQFIFQYYREEENGRGNFPPRFSGLQFPNYSSELNVNALELDDSALYLCASSHTGQGNTEAFFGQGTRLTVV.

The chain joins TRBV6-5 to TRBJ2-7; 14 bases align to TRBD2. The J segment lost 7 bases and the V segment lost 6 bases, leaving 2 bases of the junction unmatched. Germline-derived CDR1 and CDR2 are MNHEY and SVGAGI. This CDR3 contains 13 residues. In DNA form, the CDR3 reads TGTGCCAGCAGCCGGACTAGCGGGAGGGAGCAGTACTTC. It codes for CASSRTSGREQYF.

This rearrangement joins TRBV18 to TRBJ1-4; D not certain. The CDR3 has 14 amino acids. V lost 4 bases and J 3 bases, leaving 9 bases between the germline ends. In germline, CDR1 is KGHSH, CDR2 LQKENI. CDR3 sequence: CASSLEGSNEKLFF. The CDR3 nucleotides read TGTGCCAGCTCACTTGAGGGTTCTAATGAAAAACTGTTTTTT.

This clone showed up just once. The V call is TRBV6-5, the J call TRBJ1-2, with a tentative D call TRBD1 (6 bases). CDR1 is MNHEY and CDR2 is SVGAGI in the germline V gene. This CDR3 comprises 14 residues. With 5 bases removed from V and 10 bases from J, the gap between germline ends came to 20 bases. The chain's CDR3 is CASSPTRDTLPYTF. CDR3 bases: TGTGCCAGCAGTCCGACCCGGGACACCCTACCCTACACCTTC.

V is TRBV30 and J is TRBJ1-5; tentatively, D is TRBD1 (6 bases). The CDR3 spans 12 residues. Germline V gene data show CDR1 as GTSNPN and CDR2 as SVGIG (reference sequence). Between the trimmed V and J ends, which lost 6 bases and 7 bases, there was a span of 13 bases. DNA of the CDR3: TGTGCCTGCTCAGGGGTGAGCCAGCCCCAGCATTTT. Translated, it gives CACSGVSQPQHF.

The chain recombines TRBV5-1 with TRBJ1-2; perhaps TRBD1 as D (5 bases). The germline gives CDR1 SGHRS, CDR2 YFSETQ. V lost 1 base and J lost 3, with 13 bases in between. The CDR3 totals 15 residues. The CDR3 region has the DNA TGCGCCAGCAGCTTGACAGGCGAGAATGACTATGGCTACACCTTC. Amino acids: CASSLTGENDYGYTF.

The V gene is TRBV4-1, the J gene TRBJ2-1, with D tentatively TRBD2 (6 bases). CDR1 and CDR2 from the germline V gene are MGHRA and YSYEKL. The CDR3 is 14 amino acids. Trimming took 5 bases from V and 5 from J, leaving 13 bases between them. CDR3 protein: CASSSERANNEQFF. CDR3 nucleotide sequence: TGCGCCAGCAGCTCCGAGCGGGCCAACAATGAGCAGTTCTTC.

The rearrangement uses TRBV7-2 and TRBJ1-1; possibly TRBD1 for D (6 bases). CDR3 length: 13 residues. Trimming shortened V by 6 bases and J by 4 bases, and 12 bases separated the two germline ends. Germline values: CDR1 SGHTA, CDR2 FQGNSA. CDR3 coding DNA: TGTGCCAGCAGGCTAACAGGGTTCACTGAAGCTTTCTTT. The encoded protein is CASRLTGFTEAFF.

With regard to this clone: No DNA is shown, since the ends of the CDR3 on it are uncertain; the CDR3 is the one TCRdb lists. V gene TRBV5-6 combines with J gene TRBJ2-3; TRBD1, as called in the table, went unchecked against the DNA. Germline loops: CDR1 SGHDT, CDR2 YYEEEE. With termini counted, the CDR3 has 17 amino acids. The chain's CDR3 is CASSSPTDTQYFALQYF.

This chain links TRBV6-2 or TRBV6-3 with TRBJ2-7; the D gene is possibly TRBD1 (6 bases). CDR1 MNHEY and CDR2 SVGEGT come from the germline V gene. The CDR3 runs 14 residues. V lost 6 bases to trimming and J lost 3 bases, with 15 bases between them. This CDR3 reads CASSSGDGYYEQYF. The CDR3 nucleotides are TGTGCCAGCAGCTCAGGGGACGGTTACTACGAGCAGTACTTC.

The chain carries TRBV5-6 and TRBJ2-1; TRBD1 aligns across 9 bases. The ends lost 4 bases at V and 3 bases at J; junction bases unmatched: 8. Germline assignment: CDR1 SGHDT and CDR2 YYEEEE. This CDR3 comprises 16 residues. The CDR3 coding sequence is TGTGCCAGCAGCCAGTCCGGGACAGGGCTCTACAATGAGCAGTTCTTC. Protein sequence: CASSQSGTGLYNEQFF.

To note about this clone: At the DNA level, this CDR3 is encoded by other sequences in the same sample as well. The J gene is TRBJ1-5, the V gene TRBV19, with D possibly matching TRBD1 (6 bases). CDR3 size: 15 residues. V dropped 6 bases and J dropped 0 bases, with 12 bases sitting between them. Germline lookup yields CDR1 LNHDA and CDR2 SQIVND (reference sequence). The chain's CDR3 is CASSPDSNSNQPQHF. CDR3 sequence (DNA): TGTGCCAGTAGCCCGGACAGCAATAGCAATCAGCCCCAGCATTTT.

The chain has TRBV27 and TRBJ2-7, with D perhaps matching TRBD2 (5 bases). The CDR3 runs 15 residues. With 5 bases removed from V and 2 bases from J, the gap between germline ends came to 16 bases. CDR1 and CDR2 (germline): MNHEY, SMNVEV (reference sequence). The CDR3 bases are TGTGCCAGCAGTCTCAGACGAGGCGGGCCCTACGAGCAGTACTTC. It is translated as CASSLRRGGPYEQYF.

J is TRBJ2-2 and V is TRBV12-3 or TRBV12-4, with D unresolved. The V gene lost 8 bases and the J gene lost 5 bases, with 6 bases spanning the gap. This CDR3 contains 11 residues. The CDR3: CASPSTGELFF. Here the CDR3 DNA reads TGTGCCAGCCCATCAACCGGGGAGCTGTTTTTT.

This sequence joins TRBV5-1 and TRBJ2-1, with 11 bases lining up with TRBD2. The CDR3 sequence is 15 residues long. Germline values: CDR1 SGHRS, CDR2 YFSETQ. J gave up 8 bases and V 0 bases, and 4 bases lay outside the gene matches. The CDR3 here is CASSLVAGGPYEQFF. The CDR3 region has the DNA TGCGCCAGCAGCTTGGTAGCGGGGGGGCCCTATGAGCAGTTCTTC.

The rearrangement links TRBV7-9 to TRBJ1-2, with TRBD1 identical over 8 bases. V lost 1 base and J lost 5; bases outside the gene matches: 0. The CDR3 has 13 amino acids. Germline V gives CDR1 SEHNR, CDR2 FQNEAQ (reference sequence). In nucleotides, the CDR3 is TGTGCCAGCAGCTTAGACAGGGGGTATGGCTACACCTTC. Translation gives CASSLDRGYGYTF.

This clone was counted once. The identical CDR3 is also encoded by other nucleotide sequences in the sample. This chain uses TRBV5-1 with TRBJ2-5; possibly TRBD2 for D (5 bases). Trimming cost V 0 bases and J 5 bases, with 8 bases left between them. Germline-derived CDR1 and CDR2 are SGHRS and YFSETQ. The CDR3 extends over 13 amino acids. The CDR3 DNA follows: TGCGCCAGCAGCTTGGACCGAGGGGAGACCCAGTACTTC. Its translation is CASSLDRGETQYF.

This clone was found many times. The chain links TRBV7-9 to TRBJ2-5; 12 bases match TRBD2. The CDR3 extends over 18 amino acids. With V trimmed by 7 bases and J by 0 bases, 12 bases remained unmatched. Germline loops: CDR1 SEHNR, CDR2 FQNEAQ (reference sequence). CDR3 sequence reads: CASTPGPSGRAHQETQYF. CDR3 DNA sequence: TGTGCCAGCACCCCAGGCCCTAGCGGGAGGGCCCACCAAGAGACCCAGTACTTC.

The CDR3 reads CASSPGLPPYNEQFF. The CDR3 nucleotides are TGCGCCAGCAGCCCAGGCCTACCCCCGTACAATGAGCAGTTCTTC. J is TRBJ2-1 and V is TRBV4-3, with D unclear. Germline CDR1 and CDR2: LGHNA and YSLEER. The ends were cut back, 4 bases at V and 4 bases at J, with 14 bases in the middle. There are 15 residues in the CDR3.